The text below deals with one T cell receptor (beta chain). This record comes from a study of PD-1 blockade in mismatch repair-deficient tumors. Across the study: Patients had approximately 12 mismatch repair-deficient cancer types and were previously treated and progressing.

TCRdb keeps only in-frame clones here, not all; method: immunoSEQ multiplex PCR. The table records some 84,000 clones, 81% of them present only once. The CDR3 runs to 14 residues. V lost 5 bases and J 0 bases, leaving 10 bases between the germline ends. CDR1 is SGHTA and CDR2 is FQGNSA in the germline V gene. This specimen was peripheral blood, taken 12 weeks after starting pembrolizumab. The receptor was isolated from an adult with mismatch repair-deficient cancer. The chain is built from TRBV7-2 and TRBJ1-2; D is unclear. The CDR3 is CASSPPGANYGYTF. As DNA, the CDR3 is TGTGCCAGCAGCCCGCCCGGGGCTAACTATGGCTACACCTTC.